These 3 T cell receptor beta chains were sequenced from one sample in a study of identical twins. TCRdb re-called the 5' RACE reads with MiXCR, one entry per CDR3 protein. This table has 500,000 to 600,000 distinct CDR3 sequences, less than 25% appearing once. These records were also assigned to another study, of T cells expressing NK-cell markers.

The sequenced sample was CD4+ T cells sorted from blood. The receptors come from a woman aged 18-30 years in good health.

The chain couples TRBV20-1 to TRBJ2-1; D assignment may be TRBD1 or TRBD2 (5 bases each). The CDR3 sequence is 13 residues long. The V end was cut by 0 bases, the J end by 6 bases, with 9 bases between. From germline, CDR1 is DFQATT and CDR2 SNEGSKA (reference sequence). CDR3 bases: TGCAGTGCTAGAGATCGGGGCCCCAATGAGCAGTTCTTC. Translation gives CSARDRGPNEQFF.

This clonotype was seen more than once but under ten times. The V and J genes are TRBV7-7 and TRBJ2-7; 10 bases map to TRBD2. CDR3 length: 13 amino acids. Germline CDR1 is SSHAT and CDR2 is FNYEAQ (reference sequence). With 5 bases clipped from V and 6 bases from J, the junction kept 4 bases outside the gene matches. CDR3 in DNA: TGTGCCAGCAGCGTGGGACTAGCGACCGAGCAGTACTTC. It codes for CASSVGLATEQYF.

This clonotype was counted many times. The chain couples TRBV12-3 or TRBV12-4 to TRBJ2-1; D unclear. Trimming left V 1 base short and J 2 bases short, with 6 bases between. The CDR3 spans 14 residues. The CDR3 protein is CASSLGQAYNEQFF. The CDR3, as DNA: TGTGCCAGCAGTTTAGGCCAAGCCTACAATGAGCAGTTCTTC.